Below, 9 T cell receptor beta chains from the same sample are listed, as sequenced in a study of cytomegalovirus exposure and HLA in healthy donors. The PCR contained 60 Vbeta and 13 Jbeta primers. The data were produced by immunoSEQ multiplex PCR, yet TCRdb's version contains in-frame clones alone and is incomplete. The sample has about 100,000 clones, roughly 74% seen once; the top ten hold 1.5% to 2%. The sample consisted of PBMCs. Receptors were obtained from a woman in her forties in good health and CMV-seronegative.

The chain employs TRBV11-2 and TRBJ2-3; 13 bases line up with TRBD2. V lost 6 bases to trimming and J lost 1 base; unmatched junction nucleotides: 7. Germline V lookup: CDR1 SGHAT, CDR2 FQNNGV. The CDR3 covers 17 residues. DNA of the CDR3: TGTGCCAGCAGTTGGGGGACTAGCGGGGAGGGCACAGATACGCAGTATTTT. Amino acids: CASSWGTSGEGTDTQYF.

This clone was seen a handful of times. This chain connects TRBV25-1 to TRBJ2-2; 7 bases align to TRBD2. Unmatched junction bases numbered 12, after V lost 1 base and J lost 4 bases. The germline V gene has CDR1 MGHDK and CDR2 SYGVNS. The CDR3 consists of 18 residues. The CDR3 nucleotides are TGTGCCAGCAGTGAATGGGGAGGGGAGCAGTTCGGCACCGGGGAGCTGTTTTTT. Protein: CASSEWGGEQFGTGELFF. Full variable domain (missing parts from reference TRBV25-1 and TRBJ2-2): EADIYQTPRYLVIGTGKKITLECSQTMGHDKMYWYQQDPGMELHLIHYSYGVNSTEKGDLSSESTVSRIRTEHFPLTLESARPSHTSQYLCASSEWGGEQFGTGELFFGEGSRLTVL.

This clone was seen more than once but under ten times. The rearrangement links TRBV18 to TRBJ2-2; D may be TRBD1 (7 bases). Germline loops: CDR1 KGHSH, CDR2 LQKENI. V was pared by 7 bases and J by 4 bases, with 13 bases between. This CDR3 has 14 residues. This CDR3 reads CASLGTAGTGELFF. In DNA, the CDR3 is TGTGCCAGCTTAGGGACAGCGGGCACCGGGGAGCTGTTTTTT.

This clone has more than one count but fewer than ten. The chain recombines TRBV11-2 with TRBJ2-7; 8 nucleotides agree with TRBD2. Losses at the gene ends were 2 bases for V and 2 bases for J; bases not matched to a gene: 2. Germline V gene data show CDR1 as SGHAT and CDR2 as FQNNGV. The CDR3 spans 14 residues. CDR3 in amino acids: CASSLLAGPYEQYF. The CDR3 DNA sequence: TGTGCCAGCAGCTTACTAGCGGGCCCCTACGAGCAGTACTTC.

The chain has TRBV2 and TRBJ2-3; 8 nucleotides align to TRBD1. V gave up 7 bases and J gave up 3 bases; unmatched junction bases: 9. The CDR3 runs to 15 residues. Germline CDR1 SNHLY, CDR2 FYNNEI. For the CDR3, the DNA is TGTGCCAGCACCCCCGTGGACAGGGATACAGATACGCAGTATTTT. It yields the protein CASTPVDRDTDTQYF.

V and J are TRBV9 and TRBJ2-1; D is perhaps TRBD2 (6 bases). In germline, CDR1 is SGDLS, CDR2 YYNGEE. The CDR3 consists of 15 residues. The germline V and J ends were trimmed by 0 bases and 3 bases, with 10 bases remaining between them. The DNA of the CDR3 is TGTGCCAGCAGCGTAGGGGGACTGGACTACAATGAGCAGTTCTTC. Protein: CASSVGGLDYNEQFF.

This clone was seen a handful of times. This chain joins TRBV29-1 and TRBJ2-5, with TRBD2 matching over 8 bases. Germline values: CDR1 SQVTM, CDR2 ANQGSEA. Trimming removed 4 bases from V and 0 bases from J; junction bases left unmatched: 4. The length of the CDR3 is 14 residues. The CDR3 bases are TGCAGCGTTGTTTTAGCGGGGTACCAAGAGACCCAGTACTTC. Translation gives CSVVLAGYQETQYF.

In this sample, this clone turned up a few times. The V and J genes are TRBV6-1 and TRBJ2-6, with unresolved D. V shed 6 bases and J shed 0 bases, with 9 bases lying between them. The CDR3 has 15 residues. CDR1 is MNHNS, CDR2 SASEGT, per germline. The chain's CDR3 is CASRPQSSGANVLTF. The CDR3 DNA reads TGTGCCAGCAGGCCACAAAGCTCTGGGGCCAACGTCCTGACTTTC.

The rearrangement links TRBV7-9 to TRBJ2-3; TRBD1 matches at 7 bases. CDR3 length equals 19 residues. CDR1 SEHNR and CDR2 FQNEAQ come from the germline V gene (reference sequence). With V trimmed by 0 bases and J by 3 bases, 15 bases remained unmatched. CDR3 sequence reads: CASSLALGGLWVGTDTQYF. The CDR3 region has the DNA TGTGCCAGCAGCTTAGCCCTAGGGGGCCTGTGGGTCGGGACAGATACGCAGTATTTT. The full variable domain, completed using reference TRBV7-9 and TRBJ2-3, is DTGVSQNPRHKITKRGQNVTFRCDPISEHNRLYWYRQTLGQGPEFLTYFQNEAQLEKSRLLSDRFSAERPKGSFSTLEIQRTEQGDSAMYLCASSLALGGLWVGTDTQYFGPGTRLTVL.